Listed below are T cell receptor beta chains from one sample, sequenced in a study of CD8 T cells in Susac syndrome. TCRdb re-called the immunoSEQ multiplex PCR reads with MiXCR, one entry per CDR3 protein. Of around 180,000 distinct CDR3 sequences listed, about 94% are singletons. The material sequenced was CD4+ T cells from PBMCs. These receptors came from a human donor with multiple sclerosis. Each CDR3 is given with its conserved first and last residue. D genes are given only for firm matches.

length: 14; J: TRBJ2-1; V: TRBV28; D: .; DNA: TGTGCCAGCAGGAGCGGGACAGGCTCCGAATGGCAGTTCTTC; CDR3: CASRSGTGSEWQFF
length: 13; J: TRBJ1-1; V: TRBV7-2; D: .; DNA: TGTGCCAGCAGCCCTCGTATGGGTGGTGAAGCTTTCTTT; CDR3: CASSPRMGGEAFF
length: 16; J: TRBJ2-7; V: TRBV29-1; D: TRBD1; DNA: TGCAGCGTGGGAGTTGGGGGACAGCTATCTAGAGACGAGCAGTACTTC; CDR3: CSVGVGGQLSRDEQYF
length: 14; J: TRBJ2-7; V: TRBV7-3; D: TRBD2; DNA: TGTGCCAGCAGCGCTAGCGGGAGCTCCTACGAGCAGTACTTC; CDR3: CASSASGSSYEQYF
length: 13; J: TRBJ2-7; V: TRBV7-2; D: TRBD2; DNA: TGTGCCAGCAGCAAGGGACTAGCGGTTTTACAGTACTTC; CDR3: CASSKGLAVLQYF
length: 14; J: TRBJ2-1; V: TRBV7-8; D: .; DNA: TGTGCCAGCAGCCAGACCAGAGTCTACAATGAGCAGTTCTTC; CDR3: CASSQTRVYNEQFF
length: 14; J: TRBJ2-7; V: TRBV28; D: .; DNA: TGTGCCAGCAGTTCATCCCAGAATTACTACGAGCAGTACTTC; CDR3: CASSSSQNYYEQYF
length: 14; J: TRBJ2-3; V: TRBV5-4; D: .; DNA: TGTGCCAGCAGCTTGTGGGCCGAAGGGGATACGCAGTATTTT; CDR3: CASSLWAEGDTQYF
length: 14; J: TRBJ2-1; V: TRBV2; D: .; DNA: TGTGCCAGCAGTAGCTTGCGGGAAGACAATGAGCAGTTCTTC; CDR3: CASSSLREDNEQFF
length: 15; J: TRBJ2-1; V: TRBV24-1; D: .; DNA: TGTGCCACCAGTGAGCCGGCAGGGCATGGCAATGAGCAGTTCTTC; CDR3: CATSEPAGHGNEQFF
length: 14; J: TRBJ2-3; V: TRBV3-1; D: .; DNA: TGTGCCAGCAGCCAAGACACCACCTCGGATACGCAGTATTTT; CDR3: CASSQDTTSDTQYF
length: 16; J: TRBJ1-2; V: TRBV6-5; D: .; DNA: TGTGCCAGCAGTTACTCTGAGGGGTTTGAGGAGGGAAGCTACACCTTC; CDR3: CASSYSEGFEEGSYTF